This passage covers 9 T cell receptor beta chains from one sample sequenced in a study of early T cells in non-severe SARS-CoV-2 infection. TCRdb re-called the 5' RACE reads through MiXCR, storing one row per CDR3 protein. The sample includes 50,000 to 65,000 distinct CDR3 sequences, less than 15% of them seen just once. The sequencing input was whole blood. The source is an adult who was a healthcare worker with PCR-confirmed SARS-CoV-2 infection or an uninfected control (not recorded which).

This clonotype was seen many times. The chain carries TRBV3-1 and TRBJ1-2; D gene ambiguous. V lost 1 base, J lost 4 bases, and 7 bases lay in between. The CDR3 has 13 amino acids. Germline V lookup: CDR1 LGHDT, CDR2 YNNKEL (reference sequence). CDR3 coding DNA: TGTGCCAGCAGCCAAGGACACTCCTATGGCTACACCTTC. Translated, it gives CASSQGHSYGYTF. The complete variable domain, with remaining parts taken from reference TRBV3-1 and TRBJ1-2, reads DTAVSQTPKYLVTQMGNDKSIKCEQNLGHDTMYWYKQDSKKFLKIMFSYNNKELIINETVPNRFSPKSPDKAHLNLHINSLELGDSAVYFCASSQGHSYGYTFGSGTRLTVV.

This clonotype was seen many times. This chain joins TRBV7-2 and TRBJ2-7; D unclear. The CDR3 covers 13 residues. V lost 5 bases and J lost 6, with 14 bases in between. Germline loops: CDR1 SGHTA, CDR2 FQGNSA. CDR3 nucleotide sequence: TGTGCCAGCAGCCCTGGGCCCGAACGCGAGCAGTACTTC. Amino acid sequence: CASSPGPEREQYF.

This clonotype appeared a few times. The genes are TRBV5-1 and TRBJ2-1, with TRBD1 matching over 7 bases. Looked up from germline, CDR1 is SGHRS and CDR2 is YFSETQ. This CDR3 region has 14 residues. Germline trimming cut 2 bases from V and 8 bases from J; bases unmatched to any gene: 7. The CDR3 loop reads CASSFYRGMDEQFF. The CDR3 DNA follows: TGCGCCAGCAGCTTCTACAGGGGAATGGATGAGCAGTTCTTC.

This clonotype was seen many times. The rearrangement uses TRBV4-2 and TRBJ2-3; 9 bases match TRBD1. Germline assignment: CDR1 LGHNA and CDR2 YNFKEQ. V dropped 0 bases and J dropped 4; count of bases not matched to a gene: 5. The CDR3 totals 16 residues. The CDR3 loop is CASSQDRDRVADTQYF. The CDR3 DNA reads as TGTGCCAGCAGCCAAGACCGGGACAGGGTAGCAGATACGCAGTATTTT.

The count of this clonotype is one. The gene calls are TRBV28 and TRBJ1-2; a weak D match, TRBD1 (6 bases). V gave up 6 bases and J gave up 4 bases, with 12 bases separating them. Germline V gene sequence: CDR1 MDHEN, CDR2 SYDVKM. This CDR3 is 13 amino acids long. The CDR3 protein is CASSPPDSYGYTF. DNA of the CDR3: TGTGCCAGCAGCCCGCCGGACAGCTATGGCTACACCTTC.

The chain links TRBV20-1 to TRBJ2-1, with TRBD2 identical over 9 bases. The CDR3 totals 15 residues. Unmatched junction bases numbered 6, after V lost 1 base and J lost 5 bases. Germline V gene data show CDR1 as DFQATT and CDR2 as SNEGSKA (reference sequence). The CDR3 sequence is CSARVASGADNEQFF. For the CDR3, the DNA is TGCAGTGCTAGAGTAGCTAGCGGGGCCGACAATGAGCAGTTCTTC.

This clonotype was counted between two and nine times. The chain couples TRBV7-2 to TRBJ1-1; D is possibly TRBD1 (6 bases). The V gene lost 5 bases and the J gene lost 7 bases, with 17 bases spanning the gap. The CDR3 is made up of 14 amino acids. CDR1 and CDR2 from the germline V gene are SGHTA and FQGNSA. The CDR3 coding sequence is TGTGCCAGCAGCCGTGGGACATCCCCCGGTGAAGCTTTCTTT. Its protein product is CASSRGTSPGEAFF.

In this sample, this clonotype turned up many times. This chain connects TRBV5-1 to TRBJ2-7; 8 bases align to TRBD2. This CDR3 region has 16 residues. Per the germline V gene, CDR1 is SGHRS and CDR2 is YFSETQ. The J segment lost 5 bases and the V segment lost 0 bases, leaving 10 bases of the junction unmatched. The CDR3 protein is CASSLVAGGANHEQYF. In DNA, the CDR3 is TGCGCCAGCAGCTTGGTCGCGGGGGGCGCGAACCACGAGCAGTACTTC. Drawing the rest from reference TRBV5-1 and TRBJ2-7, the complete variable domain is KAGVTQTPRYLIKTRGQQVTLSCSPISGHRSVSWYQQTPGQGLQFLFEYFSETQRNKGNFPGRFSGRQFSNSRSEMNVSTLELGDSALYLCASSLVAGGANHEQYFGPGTRLTVT.

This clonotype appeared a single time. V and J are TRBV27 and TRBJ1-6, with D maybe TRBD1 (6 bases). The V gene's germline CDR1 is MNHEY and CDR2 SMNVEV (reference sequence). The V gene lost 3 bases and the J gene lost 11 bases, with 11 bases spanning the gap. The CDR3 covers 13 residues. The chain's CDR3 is CASSFPGVTPLHF. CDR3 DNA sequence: TGTGCCAGCAGTTTCCCAGGGGTGACACCCCTCCACTTT.